The 21 T cell receptor beta chains below all came from one sample that was sequenced in a study of blood T cell repertoires in COVID-19. Here immunoSEQ multiplex PCR was the method, and the copy in TCRdb shows in-frame clones only, minus some. The top ten hold around 4% of the sample, which has approximately 38,000 clones, around 95% seen once. Sequenced: peripheral blood. These receptors were obtained from a human donor with active COVID-19. The donor label of this sample is uncertain.

CDR3 nucleotide sequence: TGTGCCAGCAAATTAGACAGCGGAAACACCATATATTTT. Translated, it gives CASKLDSGNTIYF. V is TRBV2 and J is TRBJ1-3, with D perhaps matching TRBD1 (5 bases). Trimming removed 7 bases from V and 4 bases from J, with 11 bases in between. The length of the CDR3 is 13 residues. CDR1 and CDR2 from the germline V gene are SNHLY and FYNNEI.

V and J are TRBV25-1 and TRBJ1-1, with TRBD1 matching 7 bases. This CDR3 region has 15 residues. Germline assignment: CDR1 MGHDK and CDR2 SYGVNS. The ends lost 4 bases at V and 0 bases at J; junction bases unmatched: 5. CDR3 nucleotide sequence: TGTGCCAGCAGTGTGAAGGGGGCAATGAACACTGAAGCTTTCTTT. It encodes CASSVKGAMNTEAFF. The variable domain in full, completed from reference TRBV25-1 and TRBJ1-1, reads EADIYQTPRYLVIGTGKKITLECSQTMGHDKMYWYQQDPGMELHLIHYSYGVNSTEKGDLSSESTVSRIRTEHFPLTLESARPSHTSQYLCASSVKGAMNTEAFFGQGTRLTVV.

V usage is TRBV29-1 and J usage is TRBJ2-7; 7 bases are a match to TRBD2. V lost 7 bases, J lost 9 bases, and 15 bases stayed unmatched. The CDR3 length is 13 residues. Germline CDR1 and CDR2: SQVTM and ANQGSEA. The CDR3 bases are TGCAGCGGGGCTTCTAGCGGAGCGGGTTTGCAGTACTTC. This encodes CSGASSGAGLQYF.

The V and J genes are TRBV7-6 and TRBJ1-2; a weak D match, TRBD1 (6 bases). The CDR3 sequence is 19 residues long. Trimming stripped 5 bases from V and 2 bases from J, with 27 bases between. The germline V gene has CDR1 SGHVS and CDR2 FNYEAQ. CDR3 nucleotides: TGTGCCAGCAGCCCCCTCTTTCTGCAGGGGTTGTTCAGAAACTATGGCTACACCTTC. This encodes CASSPLFLQGLFRNYGYTF.

The chain links TRBV18 to TRBJ2-1, with TRBD2 matching 12 bases. Germline V CDR1 and CDR2: KGHSH, LQKENI. The V and J ends lost 4 bases and 4 bases, in that order; junction bases with no gene match: 8. The CDR3 runs to 17 residues. The CDR3: CASSLRTSGMSYNEQFF. For the CDR3, the DNA is TGTGCCAGCTCACTTCGGACTAGCGGGATGTCTTACAATGAGCAGTTCTTC.

This CDR3 reads CASSQSRGTSSPLHF. The DNA of the CDR3 is TGTGCCAGCAGCCAATCGCGGGGAACGAGTTCACCCCTCCACTTT. V gene TRBV3-1 (or the pseudogene TRBV3-2) combines with J gene TRBJ1-6; D not certain. The CDR3 sequence is 15 residues long. Trimming removed 2 bases from V and 9 bases from J, with 14 bases in between. The germline V gene has CDR1 LGHDT and CDR2 YNNKEL (reference sequence).

The J gene is TRBJ2-1, the V gene TRBV18; D call uncertain. The CDR3 totals 14 residues. V was trimmed by 2 bases and J by 4 bases, leaving 9 bases between them. The germline V gene has CDR1 KGHSH and CDR2 LQKENI. CDR3 bases: TGTGCCAGCTCACCAACCATAGAGTACAATGAGCAGTTCTTC. It yields the protein CASSPTIEYNEQFF.

This clone was seen once. The V and J genes are TRBV6-5 and TRBJ1-1; 7 bases are shared with TRBD1. The CDR3 is made up of 12 amino acids. Trimming took 4 bases from V and 11 from J; bases not matched to a gene: 7. The germline CDR1 and CDR2 sequences are MNHEY and SVGAGI. The CDR3, as DNA: TGTGCCAGCAGTTCCTTGACAGGGATGGCTTTCTTT. Amino acids: CASSSLTGMAFF.

The chain has TRBV6-6 and TRBJ1-3; 11 bases agree with TRBD1. The junction had 4 bases not matched to a gene; V was cut back by 5 bases and J by 4 bases. Germline V lookup: CDR1 MNHNY, CDR2 SVGAGI (reference sequence). The CDR3 is 15 amino acids. The CDR3 here is CASSAGQGAGNTIYF. The DNA for the CDR3 is TGTGCCAGCAGTGCAGGACAGGGGGCAGGAAACACCATATATTTT.

The chain couples TRBV7-9 to TRBJ2-7, with 10 nucleotides matching TRBD2. Germline loops: CDR1 SEHNR, CDR2 FQNEAQ (reference sequence). This CDR3 is built from 14 residues. V lost 3 bases to trimming and J lost 3 bases; unmatched junction nucleotides: 2. The CDR3 loop reads CASSFGLADYEQYF. The CDR3 DNA follows: TGTGCCAGCAGCTTCGGACTAGCGGACTACGAGCAGTACTTC.

V usage is TRBV9 and J usage is TRBJ1-3, with D possibly being TRBD1 (5 bases). The V gene's germline CDR1 is SGDLS and CDR2 YYNGEE. This CDR3 has 15 residues. Trimming removed 4 bases from V and 2 bases from J, with 13 bases in between. CDR3 nucleotide sequence: TGTGCCAGCAGCCCCGGAGGGGCGCCTGGAAACACCATATATTTT. Translating it yields CASSPGGAPGNTIYF.

In this sample, this clone turned up once. This sequence joins TRBV15 and TRBJ2-3, with 11 bases aligning to TRBD2. Trimming took 1 base from V and 7 from J; bases not matched to a gene: 16. CDR3 size: 19 residues. Per the germline V gene, CDR1 is LNHNV and CDR2 is YYDKDF (reference sequence). CDR3: CATSRGLAGGGKHPNTQYF. In DNA form, the CDR3 reads TGTGCCACCAGCAGAGGGCTAGCGGGGGGCGGAAAGCACCCAAATACGCAGTATTTT.

This rearrangement joins TRBV5-1 to TRBJ2-5; 8 bases line up with TRBD1. The CDR3 consists of 13 residues. After removal of 4 bases from V and 5 bases from J, the junction contained 4 bases not matched to a gene. Looked up from germline, CDR1 is SGHRS and CDR2 is YFSETQ. The CDR3 protein is CASSTDRVETQYF. The CDR3 DNA follows: TGCGCCAGCAGCACGGACAGGGTCGAGACCCAGTACTTC.

The chain carries TRBV28 and TRBJ1-1, with 8 nucleotides matching TRBD1. Germline CDR1 and CDR2: MDHEN and SYDVKM. This CDR3 has 13 residues. The ends lost 2 bases at V and 11 bases at J; junction bases unmatched: 7. DNA of the CDR3: TGTGCCAGCAGTTTAACCCAGGGGGCCCCTGCTTTCTTT. Its protein is CASSLTQGAPAFF.

The chain combines TRBV12-5 with TRBJ2-5; 10 bases map to TRBD2. Looked up from germline, CDR1 is LGHNT and CDR2 is FRNRAP. This CDR3 comprises 15 residues. Losses at the gene ends were 7 bases for V and 3 bases for J; bases not matched to a gene: 8. CDR3 DNA: TGTGCTAGTGCTAGCGGGGGCCCTATTGAAGAGACCCAGTACTTC. It specifies CASASGGPIEETQYF.

The V and J genes are TRBV7-9 and TRBJ2-7; D gene unclear. Germline CDR1 reads SEHNR; CDR2 reads FQNEAQ (reference sequence). V lost 3 bases and J lost 9, with 12 bases in between. The CDR3 extends over 12 amino acids. The CDR3 nucleotides read TGTGCCAGCAGCTTCGGAGATCCAAGGCAGTACTTC. It yields the protein CASSFGDPRQYF. Combining the CDR3 with reference TRBV7-9 and TRBJ2-7 gives the whole variable domain DTGVSQNPRHKITKRGQNVTFRCDPISEHNRLYWYRQTLGQGPEFLTYFQNEAQLEKSRLLSDRFSAERPKGSFSTLEIQRTEQGDSAMYLCASSFGDPRQYFGPGTRLTVT.

A single count supports this clone. The chain combines TRBV28 with TRBJ2-7; D possibly corresponds to TRBD2 (6 bases). The V gene lost 2 bases and the J gene lost 2 bases, with 13 bases spanning the gap. CDR1 is MDHEN and CDR2 is SYDVKM in the germline V gene. This CDR3 spans 15 amino acids. CDR3 loop: CASSLGGVVAYEQYF. CDR3 in DNA: TGTGCCAGCAGTTTAGGAGGGGTAGTCGCCTACGAGCAGTACTTC.

The chain carries TRBV19 and TRBJ2-5, with TRBD2 as a possible D gene (6 bases). Germline V gene sequence: CDR1 LNHDA, CDR2 SQIVND (reference sequence). This CDR3 region has 15 residues. V gave up 7 bases and J gave up 5 bases, with 20 bases separating them. CDR3 sequence reads: CASTESTSLFETQYF. CDR3 DNA: TGTGCCAGTACCGAATCGACTAGTTTATTTGAGACCCAGTACTTC.

The rearrangement links TRBV5-5 to TRBJ1-5, with no clear D. Trimming removed 4 bases at V and 0 bases at J, with 8 bases between. Germline CDR1 reads SGHKS; CDR2 reads YYEKEE (reference sequence). This CDR3 contains 14 residues. Here the CDR3 DNA reads TGTGCCAGCAGCAAGGACTATAGCAATCAGCCCCAGCATTTT. As protein: CASSKDYSNQPQHF. The whole variable domain, remainder taken from reference TRBV5-5 and TRBJ1-5, is DAGVTQSPTHLIKTRGQQVTLRCSPISGHKSVSWYQQVLGQGPQFIFQYYEKEERGRGNFPDRFSARQFPNYSSELNVNALLLGDSALYLCASSKDYSNQPQHFGDGTRLSIL.

This rearrangement joins TRBV10-3 to TRBJ1-5, with TRBD1 matching over 9 bases. The length of the CDR3 is 15 residues. Germline assignment: CDR1 ENHRY and CDR2 SYGVKD. The V gene end was trimmed by 4 bases and the J gene end by 6 bases; junction bases not matched to a gene: 7. CDR3 loop: CAISAGQGGSQPQHF. CDR3 sequence (DNA): TGTGCCATCAGTGCGGGACAGGGTGGCAGTCAGCCCCAGCATTTT.

The chain employs TRBV7-2 and TRBJ1-6; tentative D call: TRBD1 (5 bases). This CDR3 is built from 16 residues. CDR1 and CDR2 (germline): SGHTA, FQGNSA. V was cut by 4 bases and J by 3 bases, with 13 bases left in between. CDR3 amino acids: CASSSRGQGYNSPLHF. The CDR3 DNA is TGTGCCAGCAGCTCCCGTGGCCAGGGCTATAATTCACCCCTCCACTTT.